This TCR beta chain is drawn from a study of T cells after posttransplantation cyclophosphamide. Notes on the study in general: After PTCy, TRB diversity resembled that of CNI/methotrexate controls. Later post-transplant blood repertoires were often dominated by donor CD8+ memory clones. Skin or GI-infiltrating T cells shared few TRB sequences with blood.

On the day of bone marrow donation, the related graft donor provided peripheral blood. Generated by immunoSEQ multiplex PCR, the TCRdb table keeps only in-frame clones and is missing some. This sample has 40,000 to 60,000 clones and no singletons, with about 2% in the ten largest. The CDR3 runs to 18 residues. The germline V gene encodes CDR1 SGHNT and CDR2 YYREEE (reference sequence). V was clipped by 0 bases and J by 3 bases; unmatched bases: 13. This clone came up many times. The target antigen is unknown. Sequencing input: PBMCs. The chain employs TRBV5-4 and TRBJ2-3; 7 bases match TRBD2. This sequence originates from a man aged 40-49 years in good health, CMV-negative, and a related stem cell transplant donor. The CDR3 loop reads CASSLAEVAGVGTDTQYF. In DNA, the CDR3 is TGTGCCAGCAGCTTGGCCGAGGTCGCGGGAGTGGGAACAGATACGCAGTATTTT.